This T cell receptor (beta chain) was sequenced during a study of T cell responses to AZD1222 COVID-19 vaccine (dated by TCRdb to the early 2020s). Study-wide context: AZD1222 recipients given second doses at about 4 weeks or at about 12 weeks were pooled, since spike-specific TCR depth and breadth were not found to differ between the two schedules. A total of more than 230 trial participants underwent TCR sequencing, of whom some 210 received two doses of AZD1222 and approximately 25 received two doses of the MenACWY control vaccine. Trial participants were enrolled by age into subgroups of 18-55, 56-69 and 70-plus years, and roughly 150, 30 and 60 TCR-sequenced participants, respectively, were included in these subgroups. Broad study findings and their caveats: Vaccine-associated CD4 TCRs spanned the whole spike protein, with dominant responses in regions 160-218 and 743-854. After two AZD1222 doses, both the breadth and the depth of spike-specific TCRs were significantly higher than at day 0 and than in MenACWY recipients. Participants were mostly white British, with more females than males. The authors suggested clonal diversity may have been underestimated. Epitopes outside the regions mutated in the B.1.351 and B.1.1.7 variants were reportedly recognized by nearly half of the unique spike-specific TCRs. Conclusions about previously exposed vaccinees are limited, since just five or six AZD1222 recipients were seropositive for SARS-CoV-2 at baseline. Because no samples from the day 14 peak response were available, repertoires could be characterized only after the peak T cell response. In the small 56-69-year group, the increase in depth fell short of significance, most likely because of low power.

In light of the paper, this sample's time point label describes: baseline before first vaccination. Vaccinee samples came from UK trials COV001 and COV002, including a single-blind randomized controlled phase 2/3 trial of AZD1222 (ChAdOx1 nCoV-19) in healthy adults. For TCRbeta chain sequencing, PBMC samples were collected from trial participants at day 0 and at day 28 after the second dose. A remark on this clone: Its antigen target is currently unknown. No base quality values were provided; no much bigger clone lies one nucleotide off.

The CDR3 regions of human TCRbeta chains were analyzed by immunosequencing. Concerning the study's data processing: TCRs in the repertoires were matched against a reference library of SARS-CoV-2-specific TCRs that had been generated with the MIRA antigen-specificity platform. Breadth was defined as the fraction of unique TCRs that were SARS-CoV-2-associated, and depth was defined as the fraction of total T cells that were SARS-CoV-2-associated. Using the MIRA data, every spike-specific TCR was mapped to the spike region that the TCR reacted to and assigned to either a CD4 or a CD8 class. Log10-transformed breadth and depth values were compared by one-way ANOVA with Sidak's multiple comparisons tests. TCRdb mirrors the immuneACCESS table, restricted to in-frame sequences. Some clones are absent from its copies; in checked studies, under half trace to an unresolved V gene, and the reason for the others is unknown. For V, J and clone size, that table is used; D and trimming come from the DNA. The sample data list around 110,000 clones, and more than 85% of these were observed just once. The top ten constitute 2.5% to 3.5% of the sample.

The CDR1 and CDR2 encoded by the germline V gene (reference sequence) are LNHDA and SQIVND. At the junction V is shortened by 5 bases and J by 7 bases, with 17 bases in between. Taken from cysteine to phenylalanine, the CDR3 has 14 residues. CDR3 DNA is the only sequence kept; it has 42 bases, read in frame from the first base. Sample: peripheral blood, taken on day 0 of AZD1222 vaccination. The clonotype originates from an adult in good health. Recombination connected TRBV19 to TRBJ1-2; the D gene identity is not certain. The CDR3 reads CASSVDDSYGGYTF. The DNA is TGTGCCAGTAGTGTTGACGATTCCTATGGTGGCTACACCTTC.